This T cell receptor (beta chain) was retrieved from a study of blood T cells in healthy people across ages. Study-wide findings and caveats: Possibly, changes in expanded clonotypes were confounded because donor CMV status was unknown.

Individuals who donated were healthy Caucasians from Russia aged roughly 6 to 100. Per the germline V gene, CDR1 is LGHNA and CDR2 is YNFKEQ. This CDR3 region has 18 residues. J lost 11 bases, V lost 0 bases, and 21 bases had no gene match. Primed by a sample-barcoded 5' primer and a J-beta primer mix, a second PCR proceeded for roughly 7 to 12 cycles. Per-sample output comprised a minimum of 2.5 million paired-end reads containing CDR3. TCRdb ran MiXCR on the 5' RACE reads and lists one entry per CDR3 protein. Of 1 million to 1.2 million distinct CDR3 sequences listed, more than 30% were seen once; the top ten hold around 14%. The table lists this clonotype with a count of one. Its antigen remains unknown. A much more abundant neighbour one base away suggests this may be a read error.

Sequenced sample: blood. The TCR was taken from a man in his late teens or twenties in good health. This chain uses TRBV4-2 with TRBJ2-5; 7 nucleotides match TRBD2. The CDR3 nucleotides are TGTGCCAGCAGCCAAGATCCTCTGTGGAGCGGGGATCACAATGAGCAGTACTTC. This gives the protein CASSQDPLWSGDHNEQYF.